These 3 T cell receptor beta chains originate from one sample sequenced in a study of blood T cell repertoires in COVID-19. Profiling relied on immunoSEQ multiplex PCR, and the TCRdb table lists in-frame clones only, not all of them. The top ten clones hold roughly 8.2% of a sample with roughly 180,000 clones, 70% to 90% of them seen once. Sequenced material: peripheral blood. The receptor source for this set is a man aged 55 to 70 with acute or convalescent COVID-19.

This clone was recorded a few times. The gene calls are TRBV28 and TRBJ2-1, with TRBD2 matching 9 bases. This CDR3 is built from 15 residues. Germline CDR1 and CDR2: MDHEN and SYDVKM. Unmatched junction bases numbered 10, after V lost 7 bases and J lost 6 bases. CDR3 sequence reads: CASKEGGTSTNEQFF. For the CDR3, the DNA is TGTGCCAGCAAAGAAGGCGGGACTAGCACCAATGAGCAGTTCTTC.

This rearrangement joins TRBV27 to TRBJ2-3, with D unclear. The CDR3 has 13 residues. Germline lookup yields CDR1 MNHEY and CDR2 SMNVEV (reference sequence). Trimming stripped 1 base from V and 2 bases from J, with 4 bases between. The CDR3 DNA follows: TGTGCCAGCAGTTTATTGGCCACAGATACGCAGTATTTT. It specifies CASSLLATDTQYF.

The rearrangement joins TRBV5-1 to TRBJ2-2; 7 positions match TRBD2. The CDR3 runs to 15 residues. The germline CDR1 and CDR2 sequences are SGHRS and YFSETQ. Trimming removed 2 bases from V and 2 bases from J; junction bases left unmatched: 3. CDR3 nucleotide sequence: TGCGCCAGCAGCTTCCCGGGGGGAAACACCGGGGAGCTGTTTTTT. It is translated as CASSFPGGNTGELFF.